The source of this T cell receptor beta chain is a study of blood T cell repertoires in COVID-19. Study details: The United States, Italy and Spain provided the acute and convalescent COVID-19 samples.

Germline V gene sequence: CDR1 MGHDK, CDR2 SYGVNS. This CDR3 is built from 15 residues. V was shortened by 0 bases and J by 1 base, with 9 bases between the two germline ends. Sequencing was performed with immunoSEQ multiplex PCR; in TCRdb, only in-frame clones are kept and a portion is missing. The sample yields roughly 200,000 clones, approximately 88% seen once. Those enrolled in Seattle joined during active infection and were followed longitudinally afterward. This chain links TRBV25-1 with TRBJ2-5, with a tentative D call TRBD2 (5 bases). The sequencing sample was made of peripheral blood. The sequence came from a woman between 35 and 50 years old with COVID-19, enrolled during active disease. The CDR3 nucleotides read TGTGCCAGCAGTGAATATCTGAGCGGCCAAGAGACCCAGTACTTC. This encodes CASSEYLSGQETQYF. The full variable domain, in which reference TRBV25-1 and TRBJ2-5 provide the parts outside the CDR3, is EADIYQTPRYLVIGTGKKITLECSQTMGHDKMYWYQQDPGMELHLIHYSYGVNSTEKGDLSSESTVSRIRTEHFPLTLESARPSHTSQYLCASSEYLSGQETQYFGPGTRLLVL.